Reported below is one TCR beta chain. These data belong to a study of control samples from healthy donors and cancer patients. Unmatched junction bases numbered 1, after V lost 3 bases and J lost 2 bases. The CDR3 has 14 amino acids. Germline lookup yields CDR1 KGHSH and CDR2 LQKENI. This table comes from immunoSEQ multiplex PCR, and its TCRdb copy is limited to in-frame clones, with some not included. The data show 40,000 to 45,000 clones, with more than 65% seen just once and under 20% held by the top ten. The receptor comes from a male donor with melanoma. V gene TRBV18 combines with J gene TRBJ2-7, with TRBD1 matching over 10 bases. What was sequenced was formalin-fixed, paraffin-embedded tissue. In DNA, the CDR3 is TGTGCCAGCTCACCGGACAGGGGGGCCTACGAGCAGTACTTC. It encodes CASSPDRGAYEQYF.